Each of the 4 T cell receptor beta chains below was sequenced from the same sample in a study of blood T cell repertoires in COVID-19 (dated by TCRdb to about 2020). The receptor library was made with the immunoSEQ multiplex PCR assay. Not all clones reach the TCRdb copy of this immuneACCESS table, which keeps in-frame sequences only. Checked studies attribute under half of the gap to unresolved V genes and leave the rest unexplained. In this sample the table shows fewer than 150,000 clones, around 82% of which occur a single time. Together, the top ten hold under 15% of the sample. The sample was peripheral blood. Receptors were obtained from a woman in her twenties or thirties who had recovered from COVID-19.

The rearrangement joins TRBV9 to TRBJ1-3; 8 positions match TRBD1. This CDR3 spans 15 amino acids. Germline V lookup: CDR1 SGDLS, CDR2 YYNGEE. The V segment lost 3 bases and the J segment 4 bases; nucleotides outside the gene matches: 6. The CDR3 DNA sequence: TGTGCCAGCAGCGCCCAGGGGGCATCAGGAAACACCATATATTTT. This sequence encodes CASSAQGASGNTIYF.

The chain links TRBV19 to TRBJ2-1; D perhaps matches TRBD2 (5 bases). Germline values: CDR1 LNHDA, CDR2 SQIVND (reference sequence). The CDR3 contains 15 residues. V lost 7 bases and J 6 bases, leaving 19 bases between the germline ends. In DNA form, the CDR3 reads TGTGCCAGTAACCTCCGACGGGAATCCGGCAATGAGCAGTTCTTC. Protein: CASNLRRESGNEQFF.

The chain couples TRBV5-1 to TRBJ2-1; 14 bases line up with TRBD2. With 4 bases clipped from V and 6 bases from J, the junction kept 9 bases outside the gene matches. Germline CDR1 is SGHRS and CDR2 is YFSETQ. This CDR3 is 17 amino acids long. CDR3 nucleotide sequence: TGCGCCAGCAGCCCGGGACTAGCGGGAGTTCTTGTCAATGAGCAGTTCTTC. This encodes CASSPGLAGVLVNEQFF.

The J gene is TRBJ2-7, the V gene TRBV20-1; D remains unclear. Per the germline V gene, CDR1 is DFQATT and CDR2 is SNEGSKA (reference sequence). Trimming pared 6 bases from V and 5 bases from J, leaving 11 bases between. The length of the CDR3 is 11 residues. CDR3 amino acids: CSAPKRHEQYF. CDR3 DNA: TGCAGTGCCCCTAAACGCCACGAGCAGTACTTC.